Below are 7 T cell receptor beta chains sequenced from a single sample in a study of T cells after yellow fever vaccination. TCRdb ran MiXCR on the 5' RACE reads and lists one entry per CDR3 protein. The table lists about 300,000 distinct CDR3 sequences, almost 4% of them singletons. This material consisted of PBMCs, taken 5 days after the yellow fever booster vaccination. Receptor source: a young man who received the YFV17D yellow fever vaccine.

V and J are TRBV29-1 and TRBJ1-1; the D gene is possibly TRBD1 (5 bases). This CDR3 is built from 12 residues. Germline CDR1 reads SQVTM; CDR2 reads ANQGSEA. Trimming stripped 3 bases from V and 4 bases from J, with 9 bases between. CDR3 residues: CSVDRVSTEAFF. CDR3 DNA sequence: TGCAGCGTTGACAGGGTTAGCACTGAAGCTTTCTTT.

At least ten counts were recorded for this clonotype. The J gene is TRBJ2-5, the V gene TRBV7-8; D call uncertain. In germline, CDR1 is SGHVS, CDR2 FQNEAQ. CDR3 length: 15 amino acids. V lost 0 bases and J 5 bases, leaving 13 bases between the germline ends. In DNA form, the CDR3 reads TGTGCCAGCAGCTTAGCCTCGTTAGGTGGCGAGACCCAGTACTTC. Translated, it gives CASSLASLGGETQYF.

This clonotype was detected many times. This chain connects TRBV11-1 to TRBJ2-7; 8 bases are a match to TRBD1. The CDR3 consists of 14 residues. V trimming: 5 bases; J trimming: 3 bases; junction bases outside the gene matches: 6. CDR1 is SGHAT and CDR2 is FQDESV in the germline V gene (reference sequence). The CDR3 sequence is CASSLDRDRYEQYV. CDR3 DNA sequence: TGTGCCAGCAGCCTGGACAGGGATCGCTACGAGCAGTACGTC.

In its sample, this clonotype was seen many times. J is TRBJ2-5 and V is TRBV11-1; tentative D call: TRBD2 (5 bases). Trimming took 3 bases from V and 7 from J, leaving 12 bases between them. The CDR3 covers 13 residues. The germline gives CDR1 SGHAT, CDR2 FQDESV (reference sequence). CDR3 loop: CASSLEERATQYF. DNA for the CDR3: TGTGCCAGCAGCTTGGAGGAACGAGCGACCCAGTACTTC.

In this sample, this clonotype turned up many times. The gene calls are TRBV5-4 and TRBJ1-4; TRBD1 agrees at 7 bases. The germline CDR1 and CDR2 sequences are SGHNT and YYREEE (reference sequence). The CDR3 is made up of 14 amino acids. J lost 4 bases, V lost 0 bases, and 0 bases had no gene match. In DNA, the CDR3 is TGTGCCAGCAGCTTGGACAGGGGTAATGAAAAACTGTTTTTT. This translates into CASSLDRGNEKLFF.

J is TRBJ2-2 and V is TRBV7-2, with 10 bases that match TRBD1. CDR3 length: 17 amino acids. V shed 0 bases, J shed 4 bases, and the junction held 5 bases outside the gene matches. Germline CDR1 and CDR2: SGHTA and FQGNSA. The CDR3 region has the DNA TGTGCCAGCAGCTTAGCGGGGCGACAGGGGGCCACCGGGGAGCTGTTTTTT. Encoded protein: CASSLAGRQGATGELFF.

This clonotype was recorded many times. This rearrangement joins TRBV7-2 to TRBJ2-7; tentatively, D is TRBD2 (7 bases). The V and J ends lost 0 bases and 0 bases respectively, with 9 bases between them. CDR1 is SGHTA and CDR2 is FQGNSA in the germline V gene. This CDR3 is 15 amino acids long. CDR3 in amino acids: CASSLAGGDSYEQYF. The DNA for the CDR3 is TGTGCCAGCAGCTTAGCAGGGGGGGACTCCTACGAGCAGTACTTC.